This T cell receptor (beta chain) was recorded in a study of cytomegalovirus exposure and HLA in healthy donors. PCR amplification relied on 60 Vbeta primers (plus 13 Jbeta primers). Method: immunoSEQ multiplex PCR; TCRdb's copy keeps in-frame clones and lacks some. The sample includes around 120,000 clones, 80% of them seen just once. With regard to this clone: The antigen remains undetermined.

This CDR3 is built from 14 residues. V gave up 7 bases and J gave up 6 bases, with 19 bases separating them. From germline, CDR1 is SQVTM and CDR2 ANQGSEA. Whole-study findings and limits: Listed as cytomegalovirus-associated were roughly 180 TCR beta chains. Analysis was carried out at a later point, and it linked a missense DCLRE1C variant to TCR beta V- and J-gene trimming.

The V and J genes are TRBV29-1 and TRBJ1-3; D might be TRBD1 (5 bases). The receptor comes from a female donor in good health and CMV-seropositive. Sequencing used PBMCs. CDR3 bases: TGCAGCGCCATACCGGGGGGAGAAGAAAACACCATATATTTT. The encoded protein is CSAIPGGEENTIYF.